Listed here is a single T cell receptor (beta chain). This CDR3 spans 14 amino acids. After removal of 3 bases from V and 6 bases from J, the junction contained 0 bases not matched to a gene. Germline CDR1 reads MNHNS; CDR2 reads SASEGT. Blood got drawn at baseline, again on cycle 4 day 1, and then on cycle 7 day 1. The method was immunoSEQ multiplex PCR; TCRdb's version includes in-frame clones alone and lacks a portion of them. The sample lists more than 50,000 clones, roughly 85% occurring once. These data are taken from a study of OX40 agonist ivuxolimab in advanced cancers. Study overall: At 65% to 85% male, the cohort had a mean age of around 56 years, ranging from roughly 23 to 80.

This sample comprised CD4+ or CD8+ T cells sorted from blood, obtained in a trial of the OX40 agonist ivuxolimab. This clonotype was obtained from an adult with an advanced solid tumor such as melanoma, head and neck, liver or kidney cancer. The V call is TRBV6-1, the J call TRBJ1-6; TRBD1 agrees at 9 bases. The DNA for the CDR3 is TGTGCCAGCAGTGAGGACAGGGGTAATTCACCCCTCCACTTT. Translating gives CASSEDRGNSPLHF.